Listed below are T cell receptor beta chains from one sample, sequenced in a study of cytomegalovirus exposure and HLA in healthy donors. TCRdb's table, derived via immunoSEQ multiplex PCR, lists solely in-frame clones and lacks some. The profile shows some 140,000 clones, 86% of them singletons. The specimen was PBMCs. Every receptor here comes from a man between 18 and 29 years old in good health and CMV-seropositive. CDR3s include the opening cysteine and the closing phenylalanine or tryptophan. Fields, in order: V gene, clone size, D gene, J gene, CDR3 protein, CDR3 DNA. The D gene is left open where the match is weak. Clone size is shown for a subset of rows, as once, few, many or a class of expanded clone.

v_gene: TRBV6-5
abundance: once
d_gene: TRBD2
j_gene: TRBJ2-7
CDR3aa: CASSYSASGRSYEQYF
CDR3nt: TGTGCCAGCAGTTACTCCGCTAGCGGGCGATCCTACGAGCAGTACTTC

v_gene: TRBV13
abundance: -
d_gene: -
j_gene: TRBJ1-3
CDR3aa: CASTDTNLYSGNTIYF
CDR3nt: TGTGCCAGCACGGACACGAACTTATACTCTGGAAACACCATATATTTT

v_gene: TRBV19
abundance: -
d_gene: TRBD1
j_gene: TRBJ1-1
CDR3aa: CASIQGEYTEAFF
CDR3nt: TGTGCCAGTATCCAGGGGGAGTACACTGAAGCTTTCTTT

v_gene: TRBV15
abundance: -
d_gene: TRBD1
j_gene: TRBJ1-5
CDR3aa: CATSRDQGAGQPQHF
CDR3nt: TGTGCCACCAGCAGAGATCAGGGGGCGGGTCAGCCCCAGCATTTT

v_gene: TRBV7-2
abundance: -
d_gene: -
j_gene: TRBJ2-1
CDR3aa: CASSPERENNEQFF
CDR3nt: TGTGCCAGCAGCCCGGAGAGGGAGAACAATGAGCAGTTCTTC

v_gene: TRBV9
abundance: -
d_gene: TRBD1
j_gene: TRBJ2-3
CDR3aa: CASSPGQNTDTQYF
CDR3nt: TGTGCCAGCAGCCCGGGACAGAACACAGATACGCAGTATTTT

v_gene: TRBV10-3
abundance: few
d_gene: TRBD2
j_gene: TRBJ2-1
CDR3aa: CAISESNFSGGRYNEQFF
CDR3nt: TGTGCCATCAGTGAGTCGAACTTTAGCGGGGGGCGTTACAATGAGCAGTTCTTC

v_gene: TRBV19
abundance: -
d_gene: TRBD1
j_gene: TRBJ1-4
CDR3aa: CASSNRGRSEKLFF
CDR3nt: TGTGCCAGTAGTAACAGGGGGAGATCGGAAAAACTGTTTTTT

v_gene: TRBV19
abundance: -
d_gene: TRBD1
j_gene: TRBJ2-5
CDR3aa: CASSLGEARGQLETQYF
CDR3nt: TGTGCCAGTAGTCTCGGCGAGGCCAGGGGGCAACTTGAGACCCAGTACTTC

v_gene: TRBV12-5
abundance: -
d_gene: -
j_gene: TRBJ1-1
CDR3aa: CASAEGVRNTEAFF
CDR3nt: TGTGCTAGTGCCGAAGGGGTCAGAAACACTGAAGCTTTCTTT

v_gene: TRBV7-2
abundance: -
d_gene: -
j_gene: TRBJ2-7
CDR3aa: CASSPRERANYEQYF
CDR3nt: TGTGCCAGCAGCCCCCGAGAGAGGGCGAATTACGAGCAGTACTTC